This TCR beta chain was identified during a study of blood T cell repertoires in COVID-19. Produced via immunoSEQ multiplex PCR; TCRdb's table is partial and in-frame only. Here the sample spans roughly 300,000 clones, about 85% being singletons. CDR3 size: 19 residues. CDR1 and CDR2 (germline): LNHDA, SQIVND (reference sequence). V was clipped by 1 base and J by 0 bases; unmatched bases: 6. The chain carries TRBV19 and TRBJ2-1; 13 nucleotides line up with TRBD2. The sequencing input was PBMCs or T cells enriched from blood (not recorded which). The receptor's source is a woman in her twenties or thirties who had recovered from COVID-19. The chain's CDR3 is CASSIGLAGGRSSYNEQFF. The DNA for the CDR3 is TGTGCCAGTAGTATAGGACTAGCGGGGGGACGAAGCTCCTACAATGAGCAGTTCTTC.